These 31 T cell receptor beta chains came from one sample sequenced in a study of cytomegalovirus exposure and HLA in healthy donors. 13 Jbeta primers and 60 Vbeta primers were used for the PCR. The repertoire was sequenced with immunoSEQ multiplex PCR; TCRdb's copy has only in-frame clones and lacks some. Of about 130,000 clones listed, roughly 81% are singletons. The sample consisted of PBMCs. The receptors here all came from a woman aged 25 to 39 in good health and CMV-seronegative.

CDR3 in amino acids: CASSIGTSGLSYEQYF. CDR3 sequence (DNA): TGTGCCAGCAGCATTGGGACTAGCGGGCTCTCCTACGAGCAGTACTTC. V usage is TRBV5-6 and J usage is TRBJ2-7, with TRBD2 matching 12 bases. V was clipped by 4 bases and J by 0 bases; unmatched bases: 5. This CDR3 spans 16 amino acids. The germline V gene encodes CDR1 SGHDT and CDR2 YYEEEE.

The CDR3 here is CASSPTPGPAETQYF. CDR3 nucleotides: TGTGCCAGCAGTCCGACTCCCGGCCCTGCGGAGACCCAGTACTTC. The rearrangement links TRBV6-5 to TRBJ2-5; D is uncertain. Germline values: CDR1 MNHEY, CDR2 SVGAGI. The CDR3 spans 15 residues. V lost 5 bases, J lost 5 bases, and 18 bases lay in between.

J is TRBJ2-1 and V is TRBV12-5; 7 positions match TRBD1. Looked up from germline, CDR1 is LGHNT and CDR2 is FRNRAP. V gave up 3 bases and J gave up 8 bases; unmatched junction bases: 4. This CDR3 has 13 amino acids. The CDR3 region has the DNA TGTGCTAGTGGTTTCGACAGGGTGTATGAGCAGTTCTTC. This codes for CASGFDRVYEQFF.

The gene calls are TRBV18 and TRBJ2-7; a weak D match, TRBD1 (7 bases). The V gene lost 5 bases and the J gene lost 7 bases, with 18 bases spanning the gap. The germline CDR1 and CDR2 sequences are KGHSH and LQKENI. The CDR3 sequence is 14 residues long. The CDR3 region has the DNA TGTGCCAGCTCATCCCGGGACAGAGGAGGGGAGCAGTACTTC. Translated, it gives CASSSRDRGGEQYF. Based on the CDR3 plus reference TRBV18 and TRBJ2-7, the full variable domain is NAGVMQNPRHLVRRRGQEARLRCSPMKGHSHVYWYRQLPEEGLKFMVYLQKENIIDESGMPKERFSAEFPKEGPSILRIQQVVRGDSAAYFCASSSRDRGGEQYFGPGTRLTVT.

V gene TRBV6-6 combines with J gene TRBJ2-7, with 9 bases aligning to TRBD1. The V gene end was trimmed by 6 bases and the J gene end by 4 bases; junction bases not matched to a gene: 10. CDR1 and CDR2 from the germline V gene are MNHNY and SVGAGI (reference sequence). The CDR3 extends over 15 amino acids. CDR3 bases: TGTGCCAGCAGAAGCCTCGGGACAGGGCCATACGAGCAGTACTTC. Encoded protein: CASRSLGTGPYEQYF.

The chain recombines TRBV7-2 with TRBJ2-7, with 11 positions matching TRBD1. There are 15 residues in the CDR3. V shed 5 bases, J shed 4 bases, and the junction held 7 bases outside the gene matches. Per germline, CDR1 SGHTA and CDR2 FQGNSA. CDR3 protein: CASSPWTGGGYEQYF. The CDR3 nucleotides read TGTGCCAGCAGCCCCTGGACAGGGGGCGGATACGAGCAGTACTTC.

This sequence joins TRBV18 and TRBJ2-1; 10 nucleotides match TRBD2. This CDR3 comprises 17 residues. V lost 3 bases to trimming and J lost 5 bases; unmatched junction nucleotides: 10. CDR1 and CDR2 (germline): KGHSH, LQKENI. CDR3 protein: CASSPRGAGGSHNEQFF. The CDR3 bases are TGTGCCAGCTCACCTCGCGGAGCGGGGGGGTCTCACAATGAGCAGTTCTTC.

As concerns this clone: Compared with germline, one end of the junction differs, possibly owing to a read error. The genes are TRBV7-9 and TRBJ1-1, with TRBD1 matching over 9 bases. The CDR3 totals 18 residues. The V gene's germline CDR1 is SEHNR and CDR2 FQNEAQ (reference sequence). This CDR3 reads CSSSRPHGQGKKSTEAFF. The CDR3, as DNA: TGTTCCAGCAGCCGACCCCACGGACAGGGGAAAAAGAGCACTGAAGCTTTCTTT.

This rearrangement joins TRBV10-2 to TRBJ2-1; no reliable D call. Germline CDR1 and CDR2: WSHSY and SAAADI. There are 13 residues in the CDR3. The V end was cut by 4 bases, the J end by 7 bases, with 11 bases between. CDR3 loop: CASSGALGNEQFF. Here the CDR3 DNA reads TGCGCCAGCAGTGGAGCTCTCGGGAATGAGCAGTTCTTC.

This sequence joins TRBV7-8 and TRBJ1-6, with D perhaps TRBD1 (6 bases). The CDR3 is made up of 15 amino acids. Trimming stripped 2 bases from V and 9 bases from J, with 14 bases between. Germline V CDR1 and CDR2: SGHVS, FQNEAQ. CDR3 bases: TGTGCCAGCAGCTTATACCAAGGGGGTGTTTCACCCCTCCACTTT. Residues: CASSLYQGGVSPLHF.

The chain has TRBV5-6 and TRBJ2-7; maybe TRBD1 (5 bases). V lost 2 bases and J 3 bases, leaving 12 bases between the germline ends. CDR1 is SGHDT and CDR2 is YYEEEE in the germline V gene. The CDR3 loop spans 14 amino acids. This chain's CDR3 is CASSFQGALYEQYF. CDR3 sequence (DNA): TGTGCCAGCAGCTTCCAGGGCGCTCTCTACGAGCAGTACTTC. The full variable domain, with the rest looked up from reference TRBV5-6 and TRBJ2-7, is DAGVTQSPTHLIKTRGQQVTLRCSPKSGHDTVSWYQQALGQGPQFIFQYYEEEERQRGNFPDRFSGHQFPNYSSELNVNALLLGDSALYLCASSFQGALYEQYFGPGTRLTVT.

This sequence joins TRBV30 and TRBJ2-7; D may be TRBD2 (6 bases). The V end lost 0 bases, the J end lost 6 bases, and 12 bases lay between the germline ends. Germline lookup yields CDR1 GTSNPN and CDR2 SVGIG (reference sequence). CDR3 length: 13 amino acids. As DNA, the CDR3 is TGTGCCTGGAGTGTACGGGCGGGGTTCGAGCAGTACTTC. Translated: CAWSVRAGFEQYF.

CDR3 DNA sequence: TGTGCCAGCAGTCCCCGACTAGCGGGAGGTAAAAAGTACGAGCAGTACTTC. Translated: CASSPRLAGGKKYEQYF. The V gene is TRBV13, the J gene TRBJ2-7; TRBD2 matches at 13 bases. V trimming: 6 bases; J trimming: 4 bases; junction bases outside the gene matches: 12. The CDR3 sequence is 17 residues long. Germline V gene lookup returns CDR1 PRHDT and CDR2 FYEKMQ (reference sequence).

This rearrangement joins TRBV11-2 to TRBJ2-7, with 9 positions matching TRBD1. The V gene's germline CDR1 is SGHAT and CDR2 FQNNGV. The CDR3 spans 13 residues. After removal of 6 bases from V and 3 bases from J, the junction contained 3 bases not matched to a gene. The DNA for the CDR3 is TGTGCCAGCAGTTCGGGACAGGGCTACGAGCAGTACTTC. Amino acids: CASSSGQGYEQYF.

With regard to this clone: This CDR3 is also generated by other DNA sequences in the sample. V usage is TRBV2 and J usage is TRBJ2-5; the D is unclear. V was pared by 6 bases and J by 3 bases, with 5 bases between. The CDR3 is made up of 11 amino acids. The V gene's germline CDR1 is SNHLY and CDR2 FYNNEI. CDR3 sequence: CASSREETQYF. CDR3 DNA sequence: TGTGCCAGCAGCCGGGAAGAGACCCAGTACTTC.

This rearrangement joins TRBV7-9 to TRBJ1-4; TRBD1 is a possible D gene (6 bases). CDR3 length: 16 residues. V gave up 5 bases and J gave up 12 bases, with 25 bases separating them. Germline V gene data show CDR1 as SEHNR and CDR2 as FQNEAQ (reference sequence). The CDR3 coding sequence is TGTGCCAGCAGCCCGCCCGAGCGGGACACCAACCTCCAACTGTTTTTT. This gives the protein CASSPPERDTNLQLFF.

The chain uses TRBV19 and TRBJ2-7; TRBD1 matches at 8 bases. V lost 9 bases to trimming and J lost 0 bases; unmatched junction nucleotides: 7. The CDR3 length is 14 residues. Looked up from germline, CDR1 is LNHDA and CDR2 is SQIVND (reference sequence). As DNA, the CDR3 is TGTGCCAGCCGAGACGGGACAGGCTCCTACGAGCAGTACTTC. The encoded protein is CASRDGTGSYEQYF. The variable domain in full, with the rest retrieved from reference TRBV19 and TRBJ2-7, is DGGITQSPKYLFRKEGQNVTLSCEQNLNHDAMYWYRQDPGQGLRLIYYSQIVNDFQKGDIAEGYSVSREKKESFPLTVTSAQKNPTAFYLCASRDGTGSYEQYFGPGTRLTVT.

The chain is built from TRBV12-5 and TRBJ2-3; 8 bases are a match to TRBD2. V trimming: 5 bases; J trimming: 8 bases; junction bases outside the gene matches: 12. CDR3 length: 15 residues. The germline V gene encodes CDR1 LGHNT and CDR2 FRNRAP. The CDR3 DNA reads TGTGCTAGTGGTGGTAGCGGGGCTGGGGGGGGTACGCAGTATTTT. It is translated as CASGGSGAGGGTQYF.

The chain links TRBV5-6 to TRBJ1-2, with 7 bases that match TRBD1. V gave up 3 bases and J gave up 2 bases; unmatched junction bases: 13. This CDR3 contains 17 residues. In germline, CDR1 is SGHDT, CDR2 YYEEEE. The chain's CDR3 is CASSSIHRDRQNYGYTF. Written as DNA, the CDR3 is TGTGCCAGCAGCTCAATCCACCGGGACAGACAAAACTATGGCTACACCTTC.

This chain connects TRBV29-1 to TRBJ2-2; no reliable D call. V was clipped by 1 base and J by 1 base, with 7 bases between them. The CDR3 contains 14 residues. Germline values: CDR1 SQVTM, CDR2 ANQGSEA. The CDR3 reads CSVEVTLNTGELFF. DNA for the CDR3: TGCAGCGTTGAAGTGACACTGAACACCGGGGAGCTGTTTTTT.

The CDR3 loop is CASISGLGTRGGYTF. CDR3 in DNA: TGTGCCAGCATTAGTGGATTGGGGACGCGGGGTGGCTACACCTTC. The chain carries TRBV28 and TRBJ1-2, with D perhaps matching TRBD1 (5 bases). With 7 bases removed from V and 7 bases from J, the gap between germline ends came to 22 bases. The CDR3 is 15 residues long. The V gene's germline CDR1 is MDHEN and CDR2 SYDVKM.

This rearrangement joins TRBV11-3 to TRBJ2-1; D might be TRBD1 (5 bases). Trimming left V 5 bases short and J 7 bases short, with 18 bases between. CDR1 is SGHNT, CDR2 YENEEA, per germline. The CDR3 has 15 residues. The DNA for the CDR3 is TGTGCCAGCAGCCCTCCTACGGCAGGGTGGAATGAGCAGTTCTTC. This encodes CASSPPTAGWNEQFF.

This clone was counted a single time. The chain joins TRBV18 to TRBJ1-1, with 7 bases matching TRBD1. The V and J ends lost 10 bases and 0 bases, in that order; junction bases with no gene match: 5. Germline V gives CDR1 KGHSH, CDR2 LQKENI. This CDR3 is 13 amino acids long. The CDR3 bases are TGTGCCACGAAACAGGGGATGAACACTGAAGCTTTCTTT. It specifies CATKQGMNTEAFF.

The chain recombines TRBV5-1 with TRBJ1-4; TRBD1 aligns across 8 bases. V dropped 3 bases and J dropped 3; count of bases not matched to a gene: 4. Per the germline V gene, CDR1 is SGHRS and CDR2 is YFSETQ. This CDR3 has 15 amino acids. Here the CDR3 DNA reads TGCGCCAGCAGCTCACAGGGGGTGGCTAATGAAAAACTGTTTTTT. As protein: CASSSQGVANEKLFF. The full variable domain, with the rest looked up from reference TRBV5-1 and TRBJ1-4, is KAGVTQTPRYLIKTRGQQVTLSCSPISGHRSVSWYQQTPGQGLQFLFEYFSETQRNKGNFPGRFSGRQFSNSRSEMNVSTLELGDSALYLCASSSQGVANEKLFFGSGTQLSVL.

This chain connects TRBV4-1 to TRBJ1-5; a weak D match, TRBD1 (6 bases). The CDR3 loop spans 17 amino acids. Germline V gives CDR1 MGHRA, CDR2 YSYEKL. V was clipped by 1 base and J by 2 bases, with 15 bases between them. CDR3 region: CASSQGGLGQRNQPQHF. CDR3 bases: TGCGCCAGCAGCCAAGGGGGATTAGGACAGCGCAATCAGCCCCAGCATTTT.

This chain joins TRBV5-8 and TRBJ1-5; TRBD1 agrees at 10 bases. The V and J ends lost 4 bases and 3 bases, in that order; junction bases with no gene match: 7. The CDR3 runs to 16 residues. The germline V gene encodes CDR1 SGHTS and CDR2 YDEGEE. The CDR3 sequence is CASSPRDRGINQPQHF. In DNA, the CDR3 is TGTGCCAGCAGCCCTAGGGACAGGGGAATCAATCAGCCCCAGCATTTT.

The chain couples TRBV4-2 to TRBJ1-2; D remains unclear. Trimming removed 0 bases at V and 5 bases at J, with 13 bases between. The length of the CDR3 is 15 residues. The germline gives CDR1 LGHNA, CDR2 YNFKEQ. In nucleotides, the CDR3 is TGTGCCAGCAGCCAAGATCTGGCCAGTGAATATGGCTACACCTTC. The encoded protein is CASSQDLASEYGYTF.

The chain has TRBV19 and TRBJ2-4, with 9 bases lining up with TRBD2. Trimming took 1 base from V and 6 from J; bases not matched to a gene: 4. The germline V gene has CDR1 LNHDA and CDR2 SQIVND (reference sequence). The CDR3 is made up of 15 amino acids. CDR3 residues: CASSIVFSGGNIQYF. CDR3 coding DNA: TGTGCCAGTAGTATAGTGTTTAGCGGGGGAAACATTCAGTACTTC.

The V call is TRBV27, the J call TRBJ2-7; 12 nucleotides align to TRBD2. Trimming removed 5 bases from V and 12 bases from J; junction bases left unmatched: 11. The CDR3 totals 14 residues. CDR1 MNHEY and CDR2 SMNVEV come from the germline V gene (reference sequence). The CDR3 sequence: CASSPKGLAGRLYF. CDR3 DNA sequence: TGTGCCAGCAGTCCCAAGGGACTAGCGGGCCGATTGTACTTC.

The V and J genes are TRBV14 and TRBJ2-7; TRBD1 aligns across 7 bases. Germline CDR1 and CDR2: SGHDN and FVKESK. The CDR3 has 15 residues. Trimming removed 2 bases from V and 2 bases from J; junction bases left unmatched: 6. CDR3 protein: CASSQWTGVPYEQYF. CDR3 DNA: TGTGCCAGCAGCCAATGGACAGGCGTCCCCTACGAGCAGTACTTC.

This CDR3 is CASGGTSNEKLFF. The CDR3 DNA sequence: TGTGCCAGCGGAGGGACTTCCAATGAAAAACTGTTTTTT. The chain combines TRBV27 with TRBJ1-4, with a possible D match to TRBD1 (5 bases). Per the germline V gene, CDR1 is MNHEY and CDR2 is SMNVEV (reference sequence). This CDR3 has 13 residues. With 8 bases removed from V and 5 bases from J, the gap between germline ends came to 12 bases.